These T cell receptor beta chains were read from a single sample in a study of blood T cells in healthy people across ages. One entry per CDR3 protein results from TCRdb running MiXCR on the 5' RACE reads. The profile shows approximately 900,000 distinct CDR3 sequences, roughly 29% of them singletons. The same data also went into a second study, on T cells of mothers and their children.

The source material was blood. These receptor sequences come from a woman aged 40 to 50 in good health. CDR3s include the opening cysteine and the closing phenylalanine or tryptophan. D genes are given only for firm matches. The size entry is marked missing in some rows and otherwise reads once, few, many or a size class.

V gene,clone size,J gene,D gene,CDR3 protein,CDR3 DNA
TRBV9,many,TRBJ2-1,.,CASSVAQGRGYEQFF,TGTGCCAGCAGCGTAGCGCAGGGACGTGGGTATGAGCAGTTCTTC
TRBV6-2/TRBV6-3,.,TRBJ1-5,.,CASSSGRPQHF,TGTGCCAGCAGTAGCGGACGGCCCCAGCATTTT
TRBV7-9,.,TRBJ1-4,.,CASSPSSGEKLFF,TGTGCCAGCAGCCCCTCCTCTGGCGAAAAACTGTTTTTT
TRBV4-3,few,TRBJ1-6,.,CASSQDRLQRANSPLHF,TGCGCCAGCAGCCAAGATCGTTTACAGCGTGCTAATTCACCCCTCCACTTT
TRBV5-1,few,TRBJ1-5,.,CASSPEGLQPQHF,TGCGCCAGCAGCCCCGAAGGCTTGCAGCCCCAGCATTTT
TRBV10-3,.,TRBJ1-1,.,CAISRGRTEAFF,TGTGCCATCAGCCGGGGGCGCACTGAAGCTTTCTTT
TRBV20-1,few,TRBJ2-5,.,CSARGLRRAAGIETQYF,TGCAGTGCTAGAGGTTTAAGAAGGGCGGCTGGGATAGAGACCCAGTACTTC
TRBV28,many,TRBJ2-7,.,CASSLASTLSYEQYF,TGTGCCAGCAGTTTAGCGTCCACCCTCTCCTACGAGCAGTACTTC
TRBV9,.,TRBJ2-1,.,CTSSVSPGDEQFF,TGTACCAGCAGCGTCAGCCCCGGGGATGAGCAGTTCTTC
TRBV20-1,many,TRBJ2-3,.,CSAGLAGRSVDTQYF,TGCAGTGCTGGTCTCGCGGGGAGATCGGTAGATACGCAGTATTTT
TRBV20-1,.,TRBJ1-2,TRBD1,CSADTGDRSPYGYTF,TGCAGTGCTGATACCGGGGACAGAAGCCCCTATGGCTACACCTTC
TRBV5-6,.,TRBJ2-7,.,CASSKGRVYEQYF,TGTGCCAGCAGCAAGGGACGGGTCTACGAGCAGTACTTC
TRBV7-3,many,TRBJ2-7,.,CASSLTTNEQYF,TGTGCCAGCAGCTTAACGACGAACGAGCAGTACTTC
TRBV6-4,many,TRBJ2-1,TRBD1,CASSSGTGGNEQFF,TGTGCCAGCAGTTCCGGGACAGGGGGCAATGAGCAGTTCTTC
TRBV7-2,.,TRBJ1-6,.,CASSRGSRNYNSPLHF,TGTGCCAGCAGCCGTGGAAGCAGGAATTATAATTCACCCCTCCACTTT
TRBV9,.,TRBJ2-1,TRBD1,CASSGGAGTGLAEQFF,TGTGCCAGCAGCGGGGGGGCGGGGACAGGGTTGGCTGAGCAGTTCTTC
TRBV5-6,many,TRBJ2-3,TRBD2,CASSLGGGPADTQYF,TGTGCCAGCAGCTTGGGCGGGGGGCCGGCAGATACGCAGTATTTT
TRBV7-9,.,TRBJ2-1,TRBD2,CASSLPGLVSNEQFF,TGTGCCAGCAGCTTACCGGGACTAGTTAGTAATGAGCAGTTCTTC
TRBV4-2,.,TRBJ2-7,.,CASSQDHTGIGEQYF,TGTGCCAGCAGCCAAGATCATACAGGGATCGGCGAGCAGTACTTC
TRBV27,.,TRBJ2-3,TRBD2,CASSLLARTDTQYF,TGTGCCAGCAGCTTACTAGCGAGGACAGATACGCAGTATTTT
TRBV20-1,.,TRBJ1-1,TRBD1,CSARDRAALLNTEAFF,TGCAGTGCAAGGGACAGGGCTGCGTTGTTGAACACTGAAGCTTTCTTT
TRBV28,.,TRBJ1-2,TRBD1,CASSFPGGQGYGYTF,TGTGCCAGCAGTTTTCCAGGGGGACAGGGCTATGGCTACACCTTC
TRBV5-6,many,TRBJ2-5,TRBD1,CASSTDRGETQYF,TGTGCCAGCAGTACGGACAGGGGAGAGACCCAGTACTTC
TRBV3-1,many,TRBJ2-1,.,CASSQDSSVAVSYNEQFF,TGTGCCAGCAGCCAAGATTCGAGCGTAGCGGTCTCCTACAATGAGCAGTTCTTC
TRBV28,many,TRBJ1-2,.,CASSRTAYGYTF,TGTGCCAGCAGTCGAACAGCTTATGGCTACACCTTC
TRBV7-2,many,TRBJ2-7,.,CASSFGRPSSYEQYF,TGTGCCAGCAGTTTCGGACGGCCGAGCTCCTACGAGCAGTACTTC
TRBV5-1,.,TRBJ2-2,.,CASSYGQPGELFF,TGCGCCAGCAGCTACGGACAGCCCGGGGAGCTGTTTTTT
TRBV27,few,TRBJ1-2,.,CASSLTPSRVGYGYTF,TGTGCCAGCAGTTTAACCCCCTCCAGGGTTGGCTATGGCTACACCTTC
TRBV20-1,.,TRBJ1-2,.,CSGQDPLGGYTF,TGCAGTGGCCAGGATCCTCTGGGGGGCTACACCTTC
TRBV9,.,TRBJ2-5,.,CASSGQVGDFHGEQYF,TGTGCCAGCAGCGGACAAGTTGGGGACTTCCACGGGGAGCAGTACTTC
TRBV20-1,.,TRBJ1-2,.,CSARGTSVEAWGYTF,TGCAGTGCTAGAGGGACCTCCGTCGAGGCCTGGGGCTACACCTTC
TRBV7-2,.,TRBJ1-2,.,CASSLVRKSPYGYTF,TGTGCCAGCAGCTTAGTAAGGAAGAGCCCCTATGGCTACACCTTC
TRBV14,few,TRBJ1-5,.,CASSPLTGGLEPQHF,TGTGCCAGCAGCCCATTGACGGGGGGCTTGGAGCCCCAGCATTTT
TRBV6-6,many,TRBJ2-3,.,CASRASTDTQYF,TGTGCCAGCAGAGCTAGCACAGATACGCAGTATTTT
TRBV7-3,few,TRBJ2-1,.,CASSQQENYNEQFF,TGTGCCAGCAGCCAACAGGAAAACTACAATGAGCAGTTCTTC
TRBV28,.,TRBJ1-5,.,CASSFTPGEEKGDRTQHF,TGTGCCAGCAGTTTCACGCCAGGGGAGGAAAAGGGGGATAGGACCCAGCATTTT
TRBV7-9,.,TRBJ2-1,.,CASSLATPYNEQFF,TGTGCCAGCAGCTTAGCGACTCCCTATAATGAGCAGTTCTTC
TRBV6-2/TRBV6-3,few,TRBJ2-4,TRBD2,CASTPAGLAKNIQYF,TGTGCCAGCACCCCAGCCGGACTAGCCAAAAATATTCAGTACTTC
TRBV27,many,TRBJ2-1,TRBD2,CASSRTSSGGYNEQFF,TGTGCCAGCAGTCGTACGTCTAGCGGGGGGTACAATGAGCAGTTCTTC
TRBV7-9,few,TRBJ2-7,.,CASSKWTASYEQYF,TGTGCCAGCAGCAAGTGGACGGCTTCCTACGAGCAGTACTTC
TRBV2,few,TRBJ2-7,.,CASSESGGYEQYF,TGTGCCAGCAGTGAAAGTGGGGGCTACGAGCAGTACTTC